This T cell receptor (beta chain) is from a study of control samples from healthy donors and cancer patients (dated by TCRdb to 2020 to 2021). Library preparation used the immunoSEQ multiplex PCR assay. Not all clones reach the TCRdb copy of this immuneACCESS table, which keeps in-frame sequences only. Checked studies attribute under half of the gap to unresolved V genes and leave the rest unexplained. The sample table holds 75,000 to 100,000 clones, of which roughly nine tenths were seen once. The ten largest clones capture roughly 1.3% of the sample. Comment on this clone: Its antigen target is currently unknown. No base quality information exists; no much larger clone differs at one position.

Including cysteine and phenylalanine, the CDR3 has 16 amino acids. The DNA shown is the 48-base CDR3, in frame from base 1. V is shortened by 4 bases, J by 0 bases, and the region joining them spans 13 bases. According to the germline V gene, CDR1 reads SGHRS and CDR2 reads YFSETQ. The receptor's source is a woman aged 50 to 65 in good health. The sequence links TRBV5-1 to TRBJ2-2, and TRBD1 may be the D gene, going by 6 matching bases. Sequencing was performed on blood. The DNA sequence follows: TGCGCCAGCAGCCCAGCCGGACAGACGAACACCGGGGAGCTGTTTTTT. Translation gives CASSPAGQTNTGELFF.